The rows below give T cell receptor beta chains drawn from one sample of a study of T-cell reconstitution after alpha-beta-depleted transplantation in children. MiXCR, applied by TCRdb to the PCR reads, yields one record per CDR3 protein. The repertoire consists of roughly 670,000 distinct CDR3 sequences, with 13% occurring once and the leading ten covering 0.65% to 0.9%. Material: PBMCs, obtained before TCRalphabeta/CD19-depleted stem cell transplant. The receptors stem from a girl aged 2 to 10 with congenital amegakaryocytic thrombocytopenia, due to receive a stem cell transplant. The CDR3 runs from the conserved cysteine through the conserved F or W. Fields, in order: J gene, D gene, clone size, CDR3 length, V gene, CDR3 DNA, CDR3 protein. The D gene is left open where the match is weak. Expanded clones get a size class; other rows say once, few or many, or leave the size out.

TRBJ2-7,.,.,13,TRBV18,TGTGCCTGCCGCCGGGACCAATACTACGAGCAGTACTTC,CACRRDQYYEQYF
TRBJ2-1,TRBD2,.,18,TRBV2,TGTGCCAGCAGTGCCCCTGGCGCGGGAGCTGTTCCTTACAATGAGCAGTTCTTC,CASSAPGAGAVPYNEQFF
TRBJ2-1,.,many,14,TRBV20-1,TGCAGTGCTAGCAATCGATTTGTGGGGAATGAGCAGTTCTTC,CSASNRFVGNEQFF
TRBJ2-1,TRBD2,many,15,TRBV10-3,TGTGCCAGCCTGTCCGGGACTAGTTTTAATAGTGAGCAGTTCTTC,CASLSGTSFNSEQFF
TRBJ2-1,.,many,15,TRBV28,TGTGCCAGCAGGAATTCGGGAATGGGTTTCAATGAGCAGTTCTTC,CASRNSGMGFNEQFF
TRBJ2-3,.,many,14,TRBV7-9,TGTGCCAGCACCACCGGGAGTTTCACAGATACGCAGTATTTT,CASTTGSFTDTQYF
TRBJ2-2,.,.,15,TRBV10-2,TGCGCCAGCAGTGAGTCCCCATCGGGAGCGGGGGAGCTGTTTTTT,CASSESPSGAGELFF
TRBJ1-2,.,few,13,TRBV18,TGTGCCAGCTCACCTAGGGACCTCTATGGCTACACCTTC,CASSPRDLYGYTF
TRBJ2-5,.,few,17,TRBV12-3/TRBV12-4,TGTGCCAGCAGTTTCTTTTTGCTCAGCCGTGGTGGGAGGACCCAGTACTTC,CASSFFLLSRGGRTQYF
TRBJ1-2,.,.,15,TRBV6-1,TGTGCCAGCAGTGAAGAGGGTAGTCTACTCTATGGCTACACCTTC,CASSEEGSLLYGYTF
TRBJ2-3,TRBD2,.,19,TRBV20-1,TGCAGTGCTGAACCGGGACTAGCGGGTGGTTCGGGGGGCACAGATACGCAGTATTTT,CSAEPGLAGGSGGTDTQYF
TRBJ2-7,.,few,14,TRBV4-1,TGCGCCAGCAGCCGAGGGACTTGGTTCTACGAGCAGTACTTC,CASSRGTWFYEQYF
TRBJ1-6,.,many,14,TRBV5-1,TGCGCCAGCAGCACGGACAGTCTAAATTCACCCCTCCACTTT,CASSTDSLNSPLHF
TRBJ1-1,.,many,15,TRBV7-8,TGTGCCAGCAGCTTACAAAGGGGCATGAACACTGAAGCTTTCTTT,CASSLQRGMNTEAFF
TRBJ2-7,.,many,14,TRBV10-3,TGTGCCATCCGAACTGCCCCCTCCTCCTACGAGCAGTACTTC,CAIRTAPSSYEQYF
TRBJ2-4,.,.,12,TRBV4-2,TGTGCCAGCAGCACTCCACAGGGCATTCAGTACTTC,CASSTPQGIQYF
TRBJ2-1,.,.,14,TRBV4-1,TGCGCCAGCGGCCAAGTTGTCCAGCCCGTTGAGCAGTTCTTC,CASGQVVQPVEQFF
TRBJ2-3,TRBD2,few,16,TRBV3-1,TGTGCCAGCAGCCAAGGGTATAGCGGGGGCACAGATACGCAGTATTTT,CASSQGYSGGTDTQYF
TRBJ1-5,.,.,16,TRBV6-2/TRBV6-3,TGTGCCAGCAGTCCCTTACAGGGTGGAAGCAATCAGCCCCAGCATTTT,CASSPLQGGSNQPQHF
TRBJ2-1,TRBD2,few,17,TRBV20-1,TGCAGTGCTAGATACACTAGCGGGACAAAGTTATACAATGAGCAGTTCTTC,CSARYTSGTKLYNEQFF
TRBJ2-1,.,many,15,TRBV6-1,TGTGCCAGCACGAAGTCCCGGGACAACTACAATGAGCAGTTCTTC,CASTKSRDNYNEQFF
TRBJ2-1,.,many,16,TRBV12-3/TRBV12-4,TGTGCCAGCAGACGCCAAACCGGCATCTCCTACAATGAGCAGTTCTTC,CASRRQTGISYNEQFF
TRBJ2-3,.,few,16,TRBV5-1,TGCGCCAGCAGCACCAAAGCCTTTACAAGCACAGATACGCAGTATTTT,CASSTKAFTSTDTQYF
TRBJ2-5,TRBD1,many,13,TRBV12-3/TRBV12-4,TGTGCCAGCAGGACAGGGGGCAGCGAGACCCAGTACTTC,CASRTGGSETQYF
TRBJ2-7,.,few,14,TRBV20-1,TGCAGTGCTGGCCGTGGGGGGCTAGGCTACGAGCAGTACTTC,CSAGRGGLGYEQYF
TRBJ2-3,.,many,14,TRBV29-1,TGCAGCGTTGAAATGGGGTTCCCCCCAGATACGCAGTATTTT,CSVEMGFPPDTQYF
TRBJ2-1,.,.,20,TRBV19,TGTGCCAGTAGAACCGAGCCCGGGACAGGGGAGGAGCGGGAGGACAATGAGCAGTTCTTC,CASRTEPGTGEEREDNEQFF
TRBJ1-5,.,many,12,TRBV28,TGTGCCAGCAGTTTAAGGGTTCAGCCCCAGCATTTT,CASSLRVQPQHF
TRBJ1-5,.,many,14,TRBV12-3/TRBV12-4,TGTGCCAGCAGTTTACAGGACCGAGATCAGCCCCAGCATTTT,CASSLQDRDQPQHF
TRBJ2-7,TRBD2,few,14,TRBV4-1,TGCGCCAGCAGGAGGACTAGCGGGATCAACGAGCAGTACTTC,CASRRTSGINEQYF
TRBJ1-1,.,many,15,TRBV29-1,TGCAGCGTTGAAGATAGCACAGGGCTTAACAAAGAAGCTTTCTTT,CSVEDSTGLNKEAFF
TRBJ2-3,TRBD2,many,14,TRBV20-1,TGCAGTGCAACCAGCGGGAGGGCAACAGATACGCAGTATTTT,CSATSGRATDTQYF
TRBJ2-6,.,.,20,TRBV18,TGTGCCAGCTCACCACCAGGCGGGTTACAAACCCACTCTGGGGCCAACGTCCTGACTTTC,CASSPPGGLQTHSGANVLTF
TRBJ2-7,TRBD2,few,15,TRBV4-1,TGCGCCAGCAGCCACCAGACTAGCGGGAGGTACGAGCAGTACTTC,CASSHQTSGRYEQYF
TRBJ2-7,.,few,13,TRBV6-2/TRBV6-3,TGTGCCAGCAGTTATCCAGATATCTACGAGCAGTACTTC,CASSYPDIYEQYF
TRBJ2-1,TRBD1,many,15,TRBV12-3/TRBV12-4,TGTGCCAGCTCACTGGGGGACAGTGATTACAATGAGCAGTTCTTC,CASSLGDSDYNEQFF
TRBJ2-7,TRBD1,.,14,TRBV6-1,TGTGCCAGCAGTCCGACAGGGATTGGTGGCGAGCAGTACTTC,CASSPTGIGGEQYF
TRBJ2-5,.,many,13,TRBV5-1,TGCGCCAGCAGCTTGGACAGGGTCGAGACCCAGTACTTC,CASSLDRVETQYF
TRBJ2-1,.,.,16,TRBV12-3/TRBV12-4,TGTGCCAGCAGTTTCGTTCGGATGGGTAGCAAAGATGAGCAGTTCTTC,CASSFVRMGSKDEQFF
TRBJ2-7,.,.,11,TRBV28,TGTGCCAGCAGTTTCAGGGACGAGCAGTACTTC,CASSFRDEQYF
TRBJ2-6,TRBD2,few,19,TRBV5-1,TGCGCCAGCAGCTTGACGATGACTAGCGGGAGCTCTGGGGCCAACGTCCTGACTTTC,CASSLTMTSGSSGANVLTF
TRBJ2-7,TRBD2,.,14,TRBV5-1,TGCGCCAGCAGCTTGAGCGGGGCTCGATACGAGCAGTACTTC,CASSLSGARYEQYF
TRBJ2-2,.,.,16,TRBV7-9,TGTGCCGCCGGATATATCGTAGGCGGGTTCGCCGGGGAGCTGTTTTTT,CAAGYIVGGFAGELFF
TRBJ2-7,.,.,13,TRBV7-3,TGTGCCAGCATCCCGGGACTCTCCTACGAGCAGTACTTC,CASIPGLSYEQYF
TRBJ2-5,.,few,14,TRBV7-2,TGTGCCAGCAGCTTAGCACATCCTCAAGAGACCCAGTACTTC,CASSLAHPQETQYF
TRBJ2-1,.,many,12,TRBV27,TGTGCCAGCAGTTTAAGGGGCCCCGAGCAGTTCTTC,CASSLRGPEQFF
TRBJ1-2,TRBD1,many,11,TRBV29-1,TGCAGCGTTGCCAGGGGGTATGGCTACACCTTC,CSVARGYGYTF
TRBJ2-5,.,many,17,TRBV5-1,TGCGCCAGCAGCCCCCTGCTGCTTAGCGGTAACCAAGAGACCCAGTACTTC,CASSPLLLSGNQETQYF
TRBJ1-5,.,.,14,TRBV6-1,TGTGCCAGCAGCAGGGACGCGGCGGGTCAGCCCCAGCATTTT,CASSRDAAGQPQHF
TRBJ1-1,.,.,13,TRBV6-2/TRBV6-3,TGTGCCAGCAGTTACGAGGGGAACACTGAAGCTTTCTTT,CASSYEGNTEAFF
TRBJ2-1,TRBD2,.,17,TRBV20-1,TGCAGTGCCCCCGCAGTAAGCGGGGCCACGGCGTGGAATGAGCAGTTCTTC,CSAPAVSGATAWNEQFF
TRBJ1-1,TRBD1,many,14,TRBV10-3,TGTGCCATCAGCCTAGGACAGGGGGACACTGAAGCTTTCTTT,CAISLGQGDTEAFF
TRBJ2-3,.,many,15,TRBV2,TGTGCCAGCAGTGGACAGGGAGGTCGCACAGATACGCAGTATTTT,CASSGQGGRTDTQYF
TRBJ1-1,.,many,13,TRBV29-1,TGCAGCGTCACCCCGGCAGGGTTCACTGAAGCTTTCTTT,CSVTPAGFTEAFF